The rows below give T cell receptor beta chains drawn from one sample of a study of shared clonotypes between healthy human individuals. Data came from immunoSEQ multiplex PCR; TCRdb stores just in-frame clones and leaves some out. The sample yields about 2,500,000 clones, roughly 92% seen once. What was sequenced was naive CD4+ T cells sorted from blood. All receptors come from a young man in good health. The CDR3 runs from the conserved cysteine through the conserved F or W. The D gene is left open where the match is weak. For some rows the clone size is stated as once, few or many, or as a class when expanded; others skip it.

j_call v_call clone_size d_call cdr3_nt cdr3_aa
TRBJ1-5 TRBV18 . . TGTGCCAGCTCACCCGGACAGCCATATAATCAGCCCCAGCATTTT CASSPGQPYNQPQHF
TRBJ2-7 TRBV7-3 . . TGTGCCAGCAGCTCGGGGACGGACCTGGGCGAGCAGTACTTC CASSSGTDLGEQYF
TRBJ2-1 TRBV7-2 . . TGTGCCAGCAGCTCGCCAGCCTACAATGAGCAGTTCTTC CASSSPAYNEQFF
TRBJ2-1 TRBV5-1 . TRBD2 TGCGCCAGCAGCAAACTTAGCGGGGGGGCCGTGTATGAGCAGTTCTTC CASSKLSGGAVYEQFF
TRBJ2-7 TRBV5-5 . . TGTGCCAGCAGCTTCGCCAGGGGTTCCTACGAGCAGTACTTC CASSFARGSYEQYF
TRBJ2-2 TRBV29-1 . . TGCAGCGTCATGCAGGGTGGAGGCACCGGGGAGCTGTTTTTT CSVMQGGGTGELFF
TRBJ1-1 TRBV5-1 once . TGCGCCAGCAGCTTGGGGGGCGGCACTGAAGCTTTCTTT CASSLGGGTEAFF
TRBJ1-2 TRBV5-5 . . TGTGCCAGCAGCGAAACCCCGGGAACCAGTTTGGGCTACACCTTC CASSETPGTSLGYTF
TRBJ2-3 TRBV4-1 . TRBD2 TGCGCCAGCAGCCAAGCCTCTTTACCGCGGGAGGGGACAGATACGCAGTATTTT CASSQASLPREGTDTQYF
TRBJ2-7 TRBV6-5 . TRBD2 TGTGCCAGCAGTTACTCGTCCCAGCGGGGCTACGAGCAGTACTTC CASSYSSQRGYEQYF
TRBJ2-4 TRBV7-9 . . TGTGCCAGCAGCCCCCAGGCCTTGTACATTCAGTACTTC CASSPQALYIQYF
TRBJ2-7 TRBV29-1 . . TGCAGCGCCCGACAGGGAGGCTCCTACGAGCAGTACTTC CSARQGGSYEQYF
TRBJ2-1 TRBV5-4 . TRBD2 TGTGCCAGCAGCCCTAGCGGGGGGAGGGACAATGAGCAGTTCTTC CASSPSGGRDNEQFF
TRBJ1-2 TRBV6-6 . . TGTGCCAGCAGTTACTCGACGGAATATGGCTACACCTTC CASSYSTEYGYTF
TRBJ2-3 TRBV5-1 . TRBD2 TGCGCCAGCAGCCTCGGGACTAGCGGGGCGACGCAGTATTTT CASSLGTSGATQYF
TRBJ2-5 TRBV27 . TRBD2 TGTGCCAGCAGTTTTGGGACTAGCGGAAAAGAGACCCAGTACTTC CASSFGTSGKETQYF
TRBJ2-5 TRBV11-2 . . TGTGCCAGCAGCTTAATGTCCGGGGGAGGTGGGGAGACCCAGTACTTC CASSLMSGGGGETQYF
TRBJ2-2 TRBV2 . . TGTGCCAGCACAGGGGGGAAGAACACCGGGGAGCTGTTTTTT CASTGGKNTGELFF
TRBJ2-7 TRBV7-8 . . TGTGCCAGCAGCTCGACCTACGAGCAGTACTTC CASSSTYEQYF
TRBJ2-1 TRBV11-3 . . TGTGCCAGCAGCTTAGATCTTGGGGACTACAATGAGCAGTTCTTC CASSLDLGDYNEQFF
TRBJ2-5 TRBV4-3 . . TGCGCCAGCAGCCAAGATGCCGACTTCGCAGAGACCCAGTACTTC CASSQDADFAETQYF
TRBJ2-1 TRBV7-2 . . TGTGCCAGCAGCGGAACAGGGTACAATGAGCAGTTCTTC CASSGTGYNEQFF
TRBJ2-1 TRBV5-4 . TRBD2 TGTGCCAGCAGGGTGGGTAGCGGGAGCTCCTACAATGAGCAGTTCTTC CASRVGSGSSYNEQFF
TRBJ2-7 TRBV19 . TRBD2 TGTGCCAGTAGTCCTCCACTAGCGGGAGCCAGGGAGCAGTACTTC CASSPPLAGAREQYF
TRBJ2-3 TRBV5-1 . TRBD2 TGCGCCACCCGGGACTACTTCACAGATACGCAGTATTTT CATRDYFTDTQYF
TRBJ1-3 TRBV6-1 . . TGTGCCAGCAGCTTACAGGGAATCTATGGAAACACCATATATTTT CASSLQGIYGNTIYF
TRBJ1-2 TRBV7-3 . TRBD1 TGTGCCAGCAGCCTCGGGACAGGGGGCGGCTACACCTTC CASSLGTGGGYTF
TRBJ1-6 TRBV19 . . TGTGCCAGTAGTACGCCCAGGGTTGATAATTCACCCCTCCACTTT CASSTPRVDNSPLHF
TRBJ2-7 TRBV5-4 . . TGTGCCAGCAGTGACGTGGGGTTCCTGACCGGGCAGTACTTC CASSDVGFLTGQYF
TRBJ1-6 TRBV28 . . TGTGCCAGCCATCAACGGGGGAAATCACCCCTCCACTTT CASHQRGKSPLHF
TRBJ2-7 TRBV7-2 once TRBD2 TGTGCCAGCAGCCGGCGGGGGACTATAGACGAGCAGTACTTC CASSRRGTIDEQYF
TRBJ2-1 TRBV9 . TRBD1 TGTGCCAGCAGCTACGACAGGGGAGCGTACAATGAGCAGTTCTTC CASSYDRGAYNEQFF
TRBJ2-7 TRBV29-1 . . TGCAGCGTTTATACAGGGCGCGAGCAGTACTTC CSVYTGREQYF
TRBJ2-5 TRBV11-2 . . TGTGCCAGCAGCCCCCTAGCGAATCAGGGGACCCAGTACTTC CASSPLANQGTQYF
TRBJ1-1 TRBV7-4 . . TGTGCCAGCAGCTTATACAGGGACACTGAAGCTTTCTTT CASSLYRDTEAFF
TRBJ2-7 TRBV2 . . TGTGCCAGCACCCCCGGCTACGAGCAGTACTTC CASTPGYEQYF
TRBJ2-2 TRBV7-9 . . TGTGCCAGCAGCTTAGTGTACACCGGGGAGCTGTTTTTT CASSLVYTGELFF
TRBJ2-2 TRBV28 . TRBD2 TGTGCCAGCAGTTTAGGACTAGCGGGCACCGGGGAGCTGTTTTTT CASSLGLAGTGELFF
TRBJ2-2 TRBV28 . TRBD2 TGTGCCAGCAGTTTCAGACTAGCGGGGGGCCCGAACACCGGGGAGCTGTTTTTT CASSFRLAGGPNTGELFF
TRBJ1-2 TRBV4-1 . TRBD1 TGCGCCAGCAGCCAAGCGGGACAGGGAAACTATGGCTACACCTTC CASSQAGQGNYGYTF